A single sample gave rise to the 18 T cell receptor beta chains below, sequenced in a study of CD8+ T cells in alopecia areata. The authors extracted RNA and reverse transcribed it into cDNA as the sequencing template. Sequencing was performed with immunoSEQ multiplex PCR; in TCRdb, only in-frame clones are kept and a portion is missing. The table lists under 200,000 clones, around 71% of them singletons. The treatment was: oral pan-JAK inhibitor, 5-10 mg twice daily. This sample comprised CD4+ T cells sorted from blood, obtained at week 4, from a patient treated with tofacitinib. All receptors derive from a human donor with alopecia areata.

J is TRBJ2-4 and V is TRBV5-4, with 8 nucleotides matching TRBD2. Germline CDR1 is SGHNT and CDR2 is YYREEE (reference sequence). The junction had 8 bases not matched to a gene; V was cut back by 4 bases and J by 2 bases. This CDR3 spans 16 amino acids. The CDR3 sequence is CASSLKTGGPKNIQYF. CDR3 nucleotide sequence: TGTGCCAGCAGCCTAAAAACGGGGGGGCCCAAAAACATTCAGTACTTC.

The chain links TRBV2 to TRBJ2-7; D ambiguous. The V gene's germline CDR1 is SNHLY and CDR2 FYNNEI. Trimming took 1 base from V and 2 from J, leaving 6 bases between them. The CDR3 contains 13 residues. CDR3 coding DNA: TGTGCCAGCAGTGAAGGACCAGCCTACGAGCAGTACTTC. This sequence encodes CASSEGPAYEQYF.

J is TRBJ2-7 and V is TRBV19; possibly TRBD1 for D (5 bases). Germline CDR1 is LNHDA and CDR2 is SQIVND (reference sequence). The CDR3 is made up of 13 amino acids. V shed 4 bases and J shed 3 bases, with 10 bases lying between them. The DNA for the CDR3 is TGTGCCAGTAGTAGGCAGACAGACTACGAGCAGTACTTC. This encodes CASSRQTDYEQYF.

This clone has only a few counts. The V call is TRBV5-5, the J call TRBJ1-4; weak D call: TRBD1 (5 bases). The V and J ends lost 2 bases and 6 bases respectively, with 17 bases between them. From germline, CDR1 is SGHKS and CDR2 YYEKEE (reference sequence). The CDR3 covers 16 residues. The CDR3 DNA sequence: TGTGCCAGCAGCTTAATAGGGGCGACAATCGATGAAAAACTGTTTTTT. Its protein product is CASSLIGATIDEKLFF.

The chain couples TRBV29-1 to TRBJ2-7; D is unresolved. The germline V gene encodes CDR1 SQVTM and CDR2 ANQGSEA. This CDR3 is built from 13 residues. Trimming took off 6 bases at V and 0 bases at J, with 12 bases between the two ends. The CDR3 spells CSVQEDISYEQYF. CDR3 bases: TGCAGCGTCCAGGAAGACATCTCCTACGAGCAGTACTTC.

The chain couples TRBV9 to TRBJ2-7; 8 bases are a match to TRBD2. Trimming cost V 0 bases and J 6 bases; bases outside gene matches: 2. Germline V gives CDR1 SGDLS, CDR2 YYNGEE. This CDR3 contains 13 residues. The CDR3 coding sequence is TGTGCCAGCAGCGTAGACAGCGGGGGCGAGCAGTACTTC. This gives the protein CASSVDSGGEQYF. The full variable domain, its missing parts supplied by reference TRBV9 and TRBJ2-7, is DSGVTQTPKHLITATGQRVTLRCSPRSGDLSVYWYQQSLDQGLQFLIQYYNGEERAKGNILERFSAQQFPDLHSELNLSSLELGDSALYFCASSVDSGGEQYFGPGTRLTVT.

This chain connects TRBV7-2 to TRBJ2-1; 10 nucleotides align to TRBD2. This CDR3 has 18 amino acids. With V trimmed by 3 bases and J by 6 bases, 14 bases remained unmatched. CDR1 and CDR2 (germline): SGHTA, FQGNSA. The CDR3 nucleotides read TGTGCCAGCAGCTTGATAATGAGCGGAGCGGGGGGGCGCAATGAGCAGTTCTTC. Protein sequence: CASSLIMSGAGGRNEQFF. The complete variable domain, with remaining parts taken from reference TRBV7-2 and TRBJ2-1, reads GAGVSQSPSNKVTEKGKDVELRCDPISGHTALYWYRQSLGQGLEFLIYFQGNSAPDKSGLPSDRFSAERTGGSVSTLTIQRTQQEDSAVYLCASSLIMSGAGGRNEQFFGPGTRLTVL.

As to this clone: The same CDR3 can be traced to other DNA sequences in this sample. V gene TRBV30 combines with J gene TRBJ1-1; D might be TRBD1 (5 bases). The germline V and J ends were trimmed by 2 bases and 2 bases, with 9 bases remaining between them. The CDR3 has 13 amino acids. The germline gives CDR1 GTSNPN, CDR2 SVGIG (reference sequence). The CDR3 coding sequence is TGTGCCTGGAGTAGGGACTCAAACACTGAAGCTTTCTTT. Translation gives CAWSRDSNTEAFF.

The V and J genes are TRBV27 and TRBJ2-5; unclear D gene. V shed 0 bases and J shed 0 bases, with 8 bases lying between them. CDR1 is MNHEY, CDR2 SMNVEV, per germline (reference sequence). This CDR3 is built from 15 residues. The CDR3 coding sequence is TGTGCCAGCAGTTTATCCCTGACTTACCAAGAGACCCAGTACTTC. Its translation: CASSLSLTYQETQYF.

The chain combines TRBV30 with TRBJ2-2; D gene ambiguous. This CDR3 comprises 14 residues. Germline lookup yields CDR1 GTSNPN and CDR2 SVGIG (reference sequence). The V gene lost 0 bases and the J gene lost 1 base, with 6 bases spanning the gap. This CDR3 is CAWSVAWNTGELFF. The CDR3 DNA is TGTGCCTGGAGTGTGGCATGGAACACCGGGGAGCTGTTTTTT.

The chain has TRBV30 and TRBJ2-7; D unclear. There are 15 residues in the CDR3. Germline CDR1 reads GTSNPN; CDR2 reads SVGIG (reference sequence). The V end was cut by 2 bases, the J end by 1 base, with 15 bases between. The CDR3 DNA sequence: TGTGCCTGGAGTCTCCCTCACTTCGAATCCTACGAGCAGTACTTC. Translated, it gives CAWSLPHFESYEQYF. Complete variable domain (other parts from reference TRBV30 and TRBJ2-7): SQTIHQWPATLVQPVGSPLSLECTVEGTSNPNLYWYRQAAGRGLQLLFYSVGIGQISSEVPQNLSASRPQDRQFILSSKKLLLSDSGFYLCAWSLPHFESYEQYFGPGTRLTVT.

This clone appeared a few times. The V gene is TRBV5-6, the J gene TRBJ1-2; D may be TRBD1 (5 bases). This CDR3 has 13 residues. The germline V gene encodes CDR1 SGHDT and CDR2 YYEEEE. Trimming took off 4 bases at V and 1 base at J, with 8 bases between the two ends. As DNA, the CDR3 is TGTGCCAGCAGCCCGGGGGTTAACTATGGCTACACCTTC. Residues: CASSPGVNYGYTF.

Only a few counts were recorded for this clone. This chain connects TRBV29-1 to TRBJ2-5, with unresolved D. V lost 7 bases to trimming and J lost 6 bases, with 21 bases between them. Germline-derived CDR1 and CDR2 are SQVTM and ANQGSEA. The CDR3 runs to 14 residues. The CDR3 DNA reads TGCAGCGGTGACACTGCTGGGGTCTCGCAGACCCAGTACTTC. Its protein product is CSGDTAGVSQTQYF.

This clone was seen a handful of times. The sample holds other DNA sequences that translate to the same CDR3. This chain joins TRBV29-1 and TRBJ2-5; 10 bases fit TRBD1. This CDR3 contains 14 residues. V trimming: 4 bases; J trimming: 4 bases; junction bases outside the gene matches: 6. Germline CDR1 reads SQVTM; CDR2 reads ANQGSEA. For the CDR3, the DNA is TGCAGCGTTGGGTGGGACAGGGGAAGAGAGACCCAGTACTTC. It is translated as CSVGWDRGRETQYF.

This CDR3 is CASSLGAQGTQYF. The CDR3 coding sequence is TGTGCCAGCAGCTTAGGGGCCCAGGGGACCCAGTACTTC. The V gene is TRBV11-3, the J gene TRBJ2-5; perhaps TRBD1 as D (5 bases). The CDR3 is made up of 13 amino acids. Germline values: CDR1 SGHNT, CDR2 YENEEA. The V gene lost 1 base and the J gene lost 7 bases, with 10 bases spanning the gap.

The V gene is TRBV2, the J gene TRBJ2-4; TRBD2 is a possible D gene (7 bases). This CDR3 has 19 amino acids. Germline lookup yields CDR1 SNHLY and CDR2 FYNNEI. V was pared by 6 bases and J by 6 bases, with 30 bases between. CDR3 DNA: TGTGCCAGCAGCGCAGTTCGAGCCTTCTTAGGGGGGGCCGCAAACATTCAGTACTTC. Translation: CASSAVRAFLGGAANIQYF.

A few counts support this clone. The rearrangement links TRBV7-9 to TRBJ2-4, with D hard to call. Deletions cut 3 bases from V and 6 bases from J, with 9 bases between. There are 13 residues in the CDR3. Germline CDR1 SEHNR, CDR2 FQNEAQ (reference sequence). The CDR3 spells CASSFSTGNIQYF. CDR3 nucleotides: TGTGCCAGCAGCTTCTCTACGGGAAACATTCAGTACTTC.

The chain combines TRBV5-4 with TRBJ1-1; possibly TRBD1 for D (5 bases). Per the germline V gene, CDR1 is SGHNT and CDR2 is YYREEE (reference sequence). The CDR3 extends over 15 amino acids. Deletions cut 3 bases from V and 7 bases from J, with 19 bases between. CDR3 loop: CASSSPSGQLGEAFF. The CDR3 DNA is TGTGCCAGCAGCTCCCCTTCGGGGCAGCTGGGTGAAGCTTTCTTT.